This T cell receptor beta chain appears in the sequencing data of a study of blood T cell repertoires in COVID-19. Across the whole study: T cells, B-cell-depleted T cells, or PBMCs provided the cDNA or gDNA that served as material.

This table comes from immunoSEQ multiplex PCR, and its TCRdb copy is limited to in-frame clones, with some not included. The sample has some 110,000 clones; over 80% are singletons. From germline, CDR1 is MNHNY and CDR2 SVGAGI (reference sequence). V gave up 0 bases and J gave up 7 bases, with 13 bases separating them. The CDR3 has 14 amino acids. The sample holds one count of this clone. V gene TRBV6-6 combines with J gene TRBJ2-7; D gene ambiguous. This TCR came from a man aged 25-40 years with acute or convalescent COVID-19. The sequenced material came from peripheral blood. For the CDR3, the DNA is TGTGCCAGCAGTTACTCGAAGGCTAGTAAGGAGCAGTACGTC. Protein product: CASSYSKASKEQYV.